This TCR beta chain originates from a study of T cell repertoires in MIS-A myocarditis. Profiled with immunoSEQ multiplex PCR; TCRdb holds only in-frame clones, not every one. The top ten clones hold roughly two thirds of a sample with fewer than 15,000 clones, around 69% of them seen once. The CDR3 loop spans 14 amino acids. V lost 5 bases, J lost 5 bases, and 4 bases stayed unmatched. Per germline, CDR1 MNHEY and CDR2 SVGEGT. The sample was left ventricle heart tissue obtained at autopsy. The chain combines TRBV6-2 or TRBV6-3 with TRBJ2-7; 12 nucleotides match TRBD2. The TCR sequence derives from a man between 18 and 35 years old with fulminant myocarditis from multisystem inflammatory syndrome in adults (MIS-A) after COVID-19. CDR3: CASSRTSGNNEQYF. DNA for the CDR3: TGTGCCAGCAGTCGGACTAGCGGGAACAACGAGCAGTACTTC.